The entry that follows covers one TCR beta chain sequence. The table lists this clonotype with a few counts. The target of this receptor is not known. One base away there is no much larger clone; base qualities are not given. The library was produced with PCR. The sequencer listed for this sample is NextSeq 500. Clones were called with MiXCR by TCRdb after fastp trimmed the public reads at Q25, and only in-frame beta chains were retained. Rows with one shared CDR3 protein collapse into an entry with the most common genes and DNA. The sample table contains about 10,000 distinct CDR3 sequences; only one count was recorded for around a third of them. Under 30% of the sample is in the top ten clones. This sample is part of a study of immune characterization of retroperitoneal liposarcoma (dated by TCRdb to about 2019). Trimming removed 5 bases from V and 13 bases from J, leaving 12 bases between the germline ends. Spanning cysteine to phenylalanine, the CDR3 consists of 11 amino acids. Only the CDR3 region is kept as DNA, spanning 33 bases read in frame from base 1. Sequences MNHNS (CDR1) and SASEGT (CDR2) are obtained from the germline V gene.

The sample comprised tumor tissue. Recombination linked TRBV6-1 to TRBJ2-1; the D region possibly corresponds to TRBD2 (6 bases align). The TCR originated in a male donor with retroperitoneal liposarcoma. The DNA is TGTGCCAGCAGTATACGGGGGACCCAGTTCTTC. Translated, this gives CASSIRGTQFF.